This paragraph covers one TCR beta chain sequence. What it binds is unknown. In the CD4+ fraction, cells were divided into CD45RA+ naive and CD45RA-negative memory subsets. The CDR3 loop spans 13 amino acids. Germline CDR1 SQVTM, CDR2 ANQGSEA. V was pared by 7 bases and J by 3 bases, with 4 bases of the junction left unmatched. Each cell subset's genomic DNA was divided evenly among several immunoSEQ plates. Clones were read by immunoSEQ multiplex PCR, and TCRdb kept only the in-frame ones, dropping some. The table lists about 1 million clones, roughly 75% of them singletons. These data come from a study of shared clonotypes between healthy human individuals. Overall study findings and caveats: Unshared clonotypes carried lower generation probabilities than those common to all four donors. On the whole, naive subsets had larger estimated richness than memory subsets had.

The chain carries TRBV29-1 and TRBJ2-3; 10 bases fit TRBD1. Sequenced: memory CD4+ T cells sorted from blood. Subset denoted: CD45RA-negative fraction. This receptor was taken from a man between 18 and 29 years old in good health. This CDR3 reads CSGTGQGTDTQYF. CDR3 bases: TGCAGCGGGACGGGACAGGGGACAGATACGCAGTATTTT.